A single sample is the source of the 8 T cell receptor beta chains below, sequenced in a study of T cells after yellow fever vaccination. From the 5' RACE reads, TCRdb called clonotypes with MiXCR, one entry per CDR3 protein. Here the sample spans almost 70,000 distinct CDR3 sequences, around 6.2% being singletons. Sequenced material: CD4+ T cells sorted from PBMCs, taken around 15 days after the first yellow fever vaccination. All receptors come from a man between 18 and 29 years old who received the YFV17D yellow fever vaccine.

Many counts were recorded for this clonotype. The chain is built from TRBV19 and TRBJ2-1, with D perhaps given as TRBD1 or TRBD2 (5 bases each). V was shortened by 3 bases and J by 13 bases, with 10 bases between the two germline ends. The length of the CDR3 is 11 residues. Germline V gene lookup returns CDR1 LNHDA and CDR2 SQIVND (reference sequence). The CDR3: CASSIGAGQFF. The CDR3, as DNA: TGTGCCAGTAGTATCGGGGCCGGTCAGTTCTTC.

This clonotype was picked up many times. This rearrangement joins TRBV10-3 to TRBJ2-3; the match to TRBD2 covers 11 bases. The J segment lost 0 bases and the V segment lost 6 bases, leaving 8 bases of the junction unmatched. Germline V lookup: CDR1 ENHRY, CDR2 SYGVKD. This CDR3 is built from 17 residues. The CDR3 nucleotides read TGTGCCATCAGAGCTAGCGGGGGGTCCCCCAGCACAGATACGCAGTATTTT. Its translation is CAIRASGGSPSTDTQYF.

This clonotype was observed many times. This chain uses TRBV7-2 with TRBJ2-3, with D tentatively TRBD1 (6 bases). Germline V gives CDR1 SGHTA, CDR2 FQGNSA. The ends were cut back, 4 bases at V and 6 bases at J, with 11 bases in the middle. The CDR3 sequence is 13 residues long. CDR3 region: CASSSTGGDTQYF. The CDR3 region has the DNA TGTGCCAGCAGCTCGACAGGTGGGGATACGCAGTATTTT.

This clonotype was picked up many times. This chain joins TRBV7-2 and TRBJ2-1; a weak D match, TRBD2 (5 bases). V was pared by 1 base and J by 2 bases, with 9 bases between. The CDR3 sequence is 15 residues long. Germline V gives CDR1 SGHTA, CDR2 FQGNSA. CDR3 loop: CASSLDGVAYNEQFF. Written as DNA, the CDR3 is TGTGCCAGCAGCTTAGACGGGGTTGCCTACAATGAGCAGTTCTTC. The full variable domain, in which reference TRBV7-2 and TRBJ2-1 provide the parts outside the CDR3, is GAGVSQSPSNKVTEKGKDVELRCDPISGHTALYWYRQSLGQGLEFLIYFQGNSAPDKSGLPSDRFSAERTGGSVSTLTIQRTQQEDSAVYLCASSLDGVAYNEQFFGPGTRLTVL.

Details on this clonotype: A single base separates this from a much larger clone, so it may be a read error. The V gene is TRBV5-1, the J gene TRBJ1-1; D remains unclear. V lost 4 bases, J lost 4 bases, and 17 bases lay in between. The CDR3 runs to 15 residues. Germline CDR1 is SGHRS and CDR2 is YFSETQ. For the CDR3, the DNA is TGCGCCAGCAGCCCGATGACAATAATGAGCACTGAAGCTTTCTTT. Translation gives CASSPMTIMSTEAFF. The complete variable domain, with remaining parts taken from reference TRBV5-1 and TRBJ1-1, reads KAGVTQTPRYLIKTRGQQVTLSCSPISGHRSVSWYQQTPGQGLQFLFEYFSETQRNKGNFPGRFSGRQFSNSRSEMNVSTLELGDSALYLCASSPMTIMSTEAFFGQGTRLTVV.

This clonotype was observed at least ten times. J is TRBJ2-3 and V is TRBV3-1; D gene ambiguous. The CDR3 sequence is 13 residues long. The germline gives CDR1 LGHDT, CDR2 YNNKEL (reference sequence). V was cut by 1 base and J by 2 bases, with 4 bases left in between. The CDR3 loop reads CASSQVTTDTQYF. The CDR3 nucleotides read TGTGCCAGCAGCCAAGTTACCACAGATACGCAGTATTTT.

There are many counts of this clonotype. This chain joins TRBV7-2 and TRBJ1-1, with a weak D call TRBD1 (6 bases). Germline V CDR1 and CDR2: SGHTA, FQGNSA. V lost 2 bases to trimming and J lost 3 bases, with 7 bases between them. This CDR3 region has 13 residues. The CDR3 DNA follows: TGTGCCAGCAGCTTACGACAGGACACTGAAGCTTTCTTT. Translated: CASSLRQDTEAFF.

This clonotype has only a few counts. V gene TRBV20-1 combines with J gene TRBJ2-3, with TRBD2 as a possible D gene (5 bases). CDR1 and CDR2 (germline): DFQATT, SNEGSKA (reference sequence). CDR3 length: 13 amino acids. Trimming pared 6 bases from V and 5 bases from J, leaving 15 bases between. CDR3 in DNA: TGCAGTGCGGACTTTATTTTTGGAGATACGCAGTATTTT. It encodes CSADFIFGDTQYF.